This T cell receptor beta chain was captured by sequencing in a study of kidney transplant recipient with SARS-CoV-2 infection. This clonotype was seen ten or more times. A single record per CDR3 protein comes from TCRdb applying MiXCR to the reads. The sample includes fewer than 250,000 distinct CDR3 sequences, 29% of them seen just once. This clonotype was obtained from a young adult male patient who had COVID-19 and was a kidney transplant recipient. Some of the T cells might come from the graft donor. The sample was a blood sample, taken at baseline and between days 110 and 120 from a kidney transplant recipient.

The CDR3 region has the DNA TGTGCCAGCAGCTTAGGTGACAGAGACGGAAAGACCTATGGCTACACCTTC. This encodes CASSLGDRDGKTYGYTF. The genes are TRBV7-2 and TRBJ1-2; possible D gene TRBD1, 5 bases. Trimming took 1 base from V and 4 from J, leaving 19 bases between them. The CDR3 covers 17 residues. Germline V gene sequence: CDR1 SGHTA, CDR2 FQGNSA.